This T cell receptor beta chain was recovered during a study of OX40 agonist ivuxolimab in advanced cancers. Patients had blood sampled at baseline and again on cycle 4 day 1 and cycle 7 day 1. Some clones are missing from TCRdb's copy, which holds only in-frame ones; the method was immunoSEQ multiplex PCR. The sample comprises around 34,000 clones, 89% of which are singletons, and less than 55% rests with the top ten. This CDR3 comprises 15 residues. Trimming at V came to 1 base and at J to 6 bases, leaving 1 base not matched to a gene. The V gene's germline CDR1 is LNHDA and CDR2 SQIVND (reference sequence).

V usage is TRBV19 and J usage is TRBJ2-1; 12 positions match TRBD2. The specimen comprised CD4+ or CD8+ T cells sorted from blood, sampled in a trial of the OX40 agonist ivuxolimab. The receptor comes from an adult with an advanced solid tumor such as melanoma, head and neck, liver or kidney cancer. CDR3 residues: CASSIVLAGGNEQFF. The CDR3 DNA is TGTGCCAGTAGTATAGTACTAGCGGGGGGCAATGAGCAGTTCTTC.